Below, 14 T cell receptor beta chains from the same sample are listed, as sequenced in a study of blood T cell repertoires in COVID-19. Here immunoSEQ multiplex PCR was the method, and the copy in TCRdb shows in-frame clones only, minus some. The table shows more than 100,000 clones, with around four fifths occurring only once. Sequencing was carried out using peripheral blood. The receptors shown here come from a human donor in a cohort sampled during active COVID-19.

On this clone: No DNA is shown, since the ends of the CDR3 on it are uncertain; the CDR3 is the one TCRdb lists. CDR3: CVPAMGSGANVLTF. The V gene is TRBV3-1 (or the pseudogene TRBV3-2), the J gene TRBJ2-6; the table's D gene call, TRBD2, was not cross checked with the DNA. Looked up from germline, CDR1 is LGHDT and CDR2 is YNNKEL (reference sequence). The CDR3 spans 14 residues, counting both ends.

The rearrangement uses TRBV5-8 and TRBJ1-2; tentative D call: TRBD1 (5 bases). Between the trimmed V and J ends, which lost 4 bases and 6 bases, there was a span of 16 bases. The CDR3 consists of 14 residues. Germline CDR1 SGHTS, CDR2 YDEGEE. The CDR3 spells CASSTLQPGHGYTF. In DNA form, the CDR3 reads TGTGCCAGCAGCACACTACAACCAGGGCATGGCTACACCTTC.

V and J are TRBV3-1 (or the pseudogene TRBV3-2) and TRBJ1-6, with D hard to call. V lost 1 base and J 6 bases, leaving 13 bases between the germline ends. This CDR3 region has 16 residues. Germline V gives CDR1 LGHDT, CDR2 YNNKEL (reference sequence). CDR3 loop: CASSQVGGRGNSPLHF. In DNA, the CDR3 is TGTGCCAGCAGCCAAGTCGGTGGGAGAGGTAATTCACCCCTCCACTTT.

This clone occurred once. The V call is TRBV5-1, the J call TRBJ1-2; tentative D call: TRBD1 (6 bases). Per the germline V gene, CDR1 is SGHRS and CDR2 is YFSETQ. This CDR3 spans 12 amino acids. V lost 2 bases, J lost 8 bases, and 10 bases lay in between. DNA for the CDR3: TGCGCCAGCAGCTTAAACAGGGACGGCTACACCTTC. Its translation is CASSLNRDGYTF.

The rearrangement uses TRBV30 and TRBJ1-1; maybe TRBD1 (5 bases). The CDR3 contains 13 residues. Germline V gives CDR1 GTSNPN, CDR2 SVGIG (reference sequence). The CDR3 DNA follows: TGTGCTCTACGGCGGGGGATGAACACTGAAGCTTTCTTT. Protein product: CALRRGMNTEAFF.

The J gene is TRBJ1-4, the V gene TRBV5-6; D not certain. From germline, CDR1 is SGHDT and CDR2 YYEEEE. This CDR3 spans 13 amino acids. Trimming cost V 1 base and J 2 bases, with 3 bases left between them. CDR3 amino acids: CASSLPTNEKLFF. CDR3 nucleotides: TGTGCCAGCAGCTTGCCGACTAATGAAAAACTGTTTTTT.

There are a few counts of this clone. The chain has TRBV13 and TRBJ2-3; 8 bases agree with TRBD2. Germline V gene sequence: CDR1 PRHDT, CDR2 FYEKMQ (reference sequence). The CDR3 totals 16 residues. V was pared by 2 bases and J by 2 bases, with 6 bases of the junction left unmatched. CDR3 protein: CASSLRAGGHTDTQYF. As DNA, the CDR3 is TGTGCCAGCAGCTTAAGGGCGGGGGGCCACACAGATACGCAGTATTTT.

This clone has only one observation. CDR3 region: CASTFWSAASGYTF. CDR3 sequence (DNA): TGTGCCAGCACCTTCTGGTCTGCAGCTAGTGGCTACACCTTC. This chain connects TRBV5-8 to TRBJ1-2; D is uncertain. Germline assignment: CDR1 SGHTS and CDR2 YDEGEE. The V gene lost 6 bases and the J gene lost 7 bases, with 19 bases spanning the gap. The CDR3 length is 14 residues.

This rearrangement joins TRBV5-1 to TRBJ2-1; D remains ambiguous. Per germline, CDR1 SGHRS and CDR2 YFSETQ. The ends were cut back, 4 bases at V and 6 bases at J, with 17 bases in the middle. CDR3 length: 15 amino acids. CDR3 bases: TGCGCCAGCAGCCCGAATACGATCTTCGGCAATGAGCAGTTCTTC. This sequence encodes CASSPNTIFGNEQFF.

The V and J genes are TRBV5-1 and TRBJ2-3, with TRBD2 matching 8 bases. The CDR3 sequence is 17 residues long. Losses at the gene ends were 4 bases for V and 0 bases for J; bases not matched to a gene: 10. Per the germline V gene, CDR1 is SGHRS and CDR2 is YFSETQ. CDR3 protein: CASSPRLAKGSTDTQYF. The CDR3 DNA is TGCGCCAGCAGCCCCAGACTAGCGAAAGGGAGCACAGATACGCAGTATTTT.

V and J are TRBV27 and TRBJ1-6; 7 bases are a match to TRBD1. Germline-derived CDR1 and CDR2 are MNHEY and SMNVEV (reference sequence). Trimming at V came to 2 bases and at J to 8 bases, leaving 6 bases not matched to a gene. This CDR3 is built from 15 residues. In DNA, the CDR3 is TGTGCCAGCAGTTTAACCAGGGGGAAGGATTCACCCCTCCACTTT. Translation gives CASSLTRGKDSPLHF.

For the CDR3, the DNA is TGCGCCAGCAGCCATTTGCGGGCCCCTGGCTACACCTTC. This encodes CASSHLRAPGYTF. This rearrangement joins TRBV4-1 to TRBJ1-2; D remains ambiguous. The V gene lost 3 bases and the J gene lost 7 bases, with 12 bases spanning the gap. The CDR3 covers 13 residues. Germline CDR1 MGHRA, CDR2 YSYEKL.

The V gene is TRBV21-1, the J gene TRBJ1-2. TRBV21-1 is reported as a pseudogene. The CDR3 extends over 15 amino acids. This CDR3 reads CASSKKWDPGDGYTF. DNA for the CDR3: TGTGCCAGCAGCAAAAAGTGGGACCCGGGGGATGGCTACACCTTC.

The chain couples TRBV24-1 to TRBJ2-7, with D possibly being TRBD1 (6 bases). Germline values: CDR1 KGHDR, CDR2 SFDVKD. Trimming took 0 bases from V and 12 from J, leaving 11 bases between them. This CDR3 comprises 12 residues. The CDR3 bases are TGTGCCACCAGTGATTTGTGGGGGCAAAGGTACTTC. Its protein product is CATSDLWGQRYF.